These T cell receptor beta chains were read from a single sample in a study of Graves' ophthalmopathy and Graves' hyperthyroidism. From the multiplex PCR reads, TCRdb called clonotypes with MiXCR, one entry per CDR3 protein. The profile shows hundreds of thousands of distinct CDR3 sequences, about a fifth of them singletons. Material for sequencing was peripheral blood. These receptors were obtained from a woman aged 18 to 35 with stable Graves' hyperthyroidism. Some clones in this sample may be carry-over from other donors' samples. CDR3s include the opening cysteine and the closing phenylalanine or tryptophan. A D gene is named only where the DNA matches it firmly. Size values are once, few and many counts, or a class for expanded clones, and some rows have none.

d_call: TRBD2
j_call: TRBJ2-5
clone_size: many
v_call: TRBV15
cdr3_nt: TGTGCCACCAGCGTCGGAGCGGGGGAAGAGACCCAGTACTTC
cdr3_aa: CATSVGAGEETQYF

d_call: TRBD1
j_call: TRBJ2-6
clone_size: .
v_call: TRBV12-3/TRBV12-4
cdr3_nt: TGTGCCAGCAGTTTCAGGGGGTACGGCTCCTCTGGGGCCAACGTCCTGACTTTC
cdr3_aa: CASSFRGYGSSGANVLTF

d_call: .
j_call: TRBJ1-1
clone_size: many
v_call: TRBV7-9
cdr3_nt: TGTGCCAGCAGCTTGGGCAGAGGGCTCACGGCTGAAGCTTTCTTT
cdr3_aa: CASSLGRGLTAEAFF

d_call: TRBD1
j_call: TRBJ2-5
clone_size: many
v_call: TRBV2
cdr3_nt: TGTGCCAGCAGTGAAGGGGGACAGGCTAAAGAGACCCAGTACTTC
cdr3_aa: CASSEGGQAKETQYF

d_call: .
j_call: TRBJ2-2
clone_size: many
v_call: TRBV5-4
cdr3_nt: TGTGCCAGCAGCGTGGGACCGCTGAACACCGGGGAGCTGTTTTTT
cdr3_aa: CASSVGPLNTGELFF

d_call: .
j_call: TRBJ2-7
clone_size: few
v_call: TRBV6-5
cdr3_nt: TGTGCCAGCAGTTACTCGGGTCCAACAGCGAGCTCCTACGAGCAGTACTTC
cdr3_aa: CASSYSGPTASSYEQYF

d_call: .
j_call: TRBJ1-3
clone_size: many
v_call: TRBV15
cdr3_nt: TGTGCCACCAGCACCGGGACTTCCCACTCTGGAAACACCATATATTTT
cdr3_aa: CATSTGTSHSGNTIYF

d_call: TRBD1
j_call: TRBJ2-3
clone_size: few
v_call: TRBV7-3
cdr3_nt: TGTGCCAGCAGCTCGCAGGGGGCAGATACGCAGTATTTT
cdr3_aa: CASSSQGADTQYF

d_call: TRBD1
j_call: TRBJ1-5
clone_size: many
v_call: TRBV11-2
cdr3_nt: TGTGCCAGCAGCTTTCAACAGGGGGTAAGCAATCAGCCCCAGCATTTT
cdr3_aa: CASSFQQGVSNQPQHF

d_call: .
j_call: TRBJ2-7
clone_size: many
v_call: TRBV6-5
cdr3_nt: TGTGCCGGCAGTTATCAGGGTAGCCACGAGCAGTACTTC
cdr3_aa: CAGSYQGSHEQYF

d_call: .
j_call: TRBJ2-7
clone_size: once
v_call: TRBV6-1
cdr3_nt: TGTGCCAGCACCAATGGTCCCGCGGGCTTCCTGTACTTC
cdr3_aa: CASTNGPAGFLYF

d_call: TRBD2
j_call: TRBJ2-2
clone_size: few
v_call: TRBV20-1
cdr3_nt: TGCAGTGTACGGGAGGGCCCCGGGGAGCTGTTTTTT
cdr3_aa: CSVREGPGELFF

d_call: .
j_call: TRBJ2-7
clone_size: many
v_call: TRBV29-1
cdr3_nt: TGCAGCGTTGGCCCCTCTTCCTACGAGCAGTACTTC
cdr3_aa: CSVGPSSYEQYF

d_call: .
j_call: TRBJ2-7
clone_size: .
v_call: TRBV25-1
cdr3_nt: TGTGCCAGCAGTGAAAGCGGTCACAGGATTCGATACGAGCAGTACTTC
cdr3_aa: CASSESGHRIRYEQYF

d_call: .
j_call: TRBJ1-2
clone_size: many
v_call: TRBV7-8
cdr3_nt: TGTGCCAGCAGCTTAGATGTGCAGGGCGTTCCTTATGGCTACACCTTC
cdr3_aa: CASSLDVQGVPYGYTF

d_call: .
j_call: TRBJ1-2
clone_size: many
v_call: TRBV7-8
cdr3_nt: TGTGCCAGCAGCTTCAACCGGGTTGAAGGCTACACCTTC
cdr3_aa: CASSFNRVEGYTF

d_call: .
j_call: TRBJ2-5
clone_size: many
v_call: TRBV13
cdr3_nt: TGTGCCAGCAGCCCCCGCGGCGCGGGTTTAGGAGAGACCCAGTACTTC
cdr3_aa: CASSPRGAGLGETQYF

d_call: TRBD1
j_call: TRBJ1-1
clone_size: few
v_call: TRBV4-1
cdr3_nt: TGCGCCAGCAGCCCGGGGACAGGTTTCCTCCGGGCTGAAGCTTTCTTT
cdr3_aa: CASSPGTGFLRAEAFF

d_call: .
j_call: TRBJ1-2
clone_size: few
v_call: TRBV12-3/TRBV12-4
cdr3_nt: TGTGCCAGCAGTAGAGACCTTGGCTACACCTTC
cdr3_aa: CASSRDLGYTF

d_call: .
j_call: TRBJ2-7
clone_size: .
v_call: TRBV7-2
cdr3_nt: TGTGCCAGCAGCTTAGCGACGGGAGTGAAACCCTACGAGCAGTACTTC
cdr3_aa: CASSLATGVKPYEQYF

d_call: .
j_call: TRBJ2-5
clone_size: many
v_call: TRBV30
cdr3_nt: TGTGCCTGGAGTCAAGGACAAGAGACCCAGTACTTC
cdr3_aa: CAWSQGQETQYF

d_call: TRBD1
j_call: TRBJ1-1
clone_size: .
v_call: TRBV6-1
cdr3_nt: TGTGCCAGCAGGGAAACAGGGGCGGTGAACACTGAAGCTTTCTTT
cdr3_aa: CASRETGAVNTEAFF

d_call: .
j_call: TRBJ1-6
clone_size: many
v_call: TRBV6-2/TRBV6-3
cdr3_nt: TGTGCCAGCGGGATCTCCTATAATTCATCCCTCCACTTT
cdr3_aa: CASGISYNSSLHF

d_call: TRBD2
j_call: TRBJ2-2
clone_size: .
v_call: TRBV4-2
cdr3_nt: TGTGCCAGCAGCCAAGTTGGGGGAGGGCCCACCGGGGAGCTGTTTTTT
cdr3_aa: CASSQVGGGPTGELFF

d_call: TRBD2
j_call: TRBJ2-5
clone_size: few
v_call: TRBV7-8
cdr3_nt: TGTGCCAGCAGCGACGAGCGGGGGGGGGGCGAGACCCAGTACTTC
cdr3_aa: CASSDERGGGETQYF

d_call: TRBD1
j_call: TRBJ1-6
clone_size: many
v_call: TRBV2
cdr3_nt: TGTGCCAGCAGCATGACAGGGGCGGGATCACCCCTCCACTTT
cdr3_aa: CASSMTGAGSPLHF